A single T cell receptor beta chain is shown here with its context. Original processing methods: Amplification with reference gene primers provided the estimates of nucleated cell counts. TCRdb's table, derived via immunoSEQ multiplex PCR, lists solely in-frame clones and lacks some. V, J and clone size reflect that table, while D and trimming were determined from the DNA. The repertoire consists of about 94,000 clones, with over 75% occurring once and the leading ten covering about 5%. The sample is drawn from a study of blood T cell repertoires in COVID-19. The overall study: There were acute and convalescent COVID-19 samples, and they came from the United States, Italy and Spain. The cDNA or gDNA used as material had been derived from T cells, B-cell-depleted T cells, or PBMCs.

In germline, CDR1 is SGHRS, CDR2 YFSETQ. The CDR3 has 14 residues. The V segment lost 2 bases and the J segment 8 bases; nucleotides outside the gene matches: 4. The sequence derives from a woman at least 80 years old with acute or convalescent COVID-19. The chain links TRBV5-1 to TRBJ2-1; 10 bases line up with TRBD2. Specimen: peripheral blood. CDR3 in amino acids: CASSLGAGGHEQFF. Here the CDR3 DNA reads TGCGCCAGCAGCTTAGGAGCGGGGGGGCATGAGCAGTTCTTC.